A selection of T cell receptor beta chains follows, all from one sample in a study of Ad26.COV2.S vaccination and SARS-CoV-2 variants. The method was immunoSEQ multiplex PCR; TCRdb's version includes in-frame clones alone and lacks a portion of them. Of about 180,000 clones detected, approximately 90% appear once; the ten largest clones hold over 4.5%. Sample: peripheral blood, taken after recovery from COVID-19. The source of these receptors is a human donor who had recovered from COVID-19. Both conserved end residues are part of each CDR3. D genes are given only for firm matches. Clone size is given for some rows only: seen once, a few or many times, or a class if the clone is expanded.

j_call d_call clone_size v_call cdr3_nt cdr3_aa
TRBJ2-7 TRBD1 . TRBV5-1 TGCGCCAGCAGCCGAGGGACAGACTACGAGCAGTACTTC CASSRGTDYEQYF
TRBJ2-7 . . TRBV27 TGTGCCAGCAGCCTACAGTTAACCTCTTACGAGCAGTACTTC CASSLQLTSYEQYF
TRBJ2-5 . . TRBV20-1 TGCAGTGCTAGGAAGTCGGAGACCCAGTACTTC CSARKSETQYF
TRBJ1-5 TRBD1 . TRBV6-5 TGTGCCAGCAGCGGACAGGGTGATCAGCCCCAGCATTTT CASSGQGDQPQHF
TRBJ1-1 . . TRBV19 TGTGCCAGTAGGTACAGGGACACTGAAGCTTTCTTT CASRYRDTEAFF
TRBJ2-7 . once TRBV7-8 TGTGCCAGCAGCTCCGCAGGGAAAGGATACGAGCAGTACTTC CASSSAGKGYEQYF
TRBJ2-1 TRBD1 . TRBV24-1 TGTGCCACCAGTGACCCCAGACAGGGGGACACCTACAATGAGCAGTTCTTC CATSDPRQGDTYNEQFF
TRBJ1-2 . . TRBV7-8 TGTGCCAGCAGCCCAGTGGTTAGGGACTATGGCTACACCTTC CASSPVVRDYGYTF
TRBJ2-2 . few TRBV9 TGTGCCAGCAGCTTCCGGGGGCCTAACACCGGGGAGCTGTTTTTT CASSFRGPNTGELFF
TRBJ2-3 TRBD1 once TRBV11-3 TGTGCCAGCAGCTCACCGGGACAGGGCACAGATACGCAGTATTTT CASSSPGQGTDTQYF
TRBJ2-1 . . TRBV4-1 TGCGCCAGCAGACTCGGGGCCACGAGCTCCTACAATGAGCAGTTCTTC CASRLGATSSYNEQFF
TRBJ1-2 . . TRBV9 TGTGCCAGCAGCGTAGGGACAGCGAAAGAGTATGGCTACACCTTC CASSVGTAKEYGYTF
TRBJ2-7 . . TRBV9 TGTGCCAGCAGCGTAGAGCCAGGGGGGTACGAGCAGTACTTC CASSVEPGGYEQYF
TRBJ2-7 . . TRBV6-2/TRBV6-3 TGTGCCAGCAGTTACGGAGGCGAAGACGGCCCCTACGAGCAGTACTTC CASSYGGEDGPYEQYF
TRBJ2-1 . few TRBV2 TGTGCCAGCAGTTACTCGGAAGGGTACAATGAGCAGTTCTTC CASSYSEGYNEQFF
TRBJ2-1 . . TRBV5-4 TGTGCCAGCAGCTTGGACCCGAGCTCCTACAATGAGCAGTTCTTC CASSLDPSSYNEQFF
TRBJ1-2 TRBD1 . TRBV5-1 TGCGCCAGCAGCTCCACAGGGGACTATGGCTACACCTTC CASSSTGDYGYTF
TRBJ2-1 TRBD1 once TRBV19 TGTGCCAGTAGTATAGCCGGGACAGGGGGTTACAATGAGCAGTTCTTC CASSIAGTGGYNEQFF
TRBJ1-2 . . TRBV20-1 TGCAGTGCTAGAGATGAAATAAGATACACCTTC CSARDEIRYTF
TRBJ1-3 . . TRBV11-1 TGTGCCAGCAGCCGGGACACACACGGAAACACCATATATTTT CASSRDTHGNTIYF
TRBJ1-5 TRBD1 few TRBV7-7 TGTGCCAGCAGCTTCTTACAGGGGGCGAGCAATCAGCCCCAGCATTTT CASSFLQGASNQPQHF
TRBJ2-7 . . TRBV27 TGTGCCAGCAGTTTATTCGAGAGCGGGTCCCCCTACGAGCAGTACTTC CASSLFESGSPYEQYF
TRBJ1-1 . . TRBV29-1 TGCAGCGTTGAACTCCCAGACTCCCACGGGGTCTTT CSVELPDSHGVF
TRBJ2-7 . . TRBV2 TGTGCCAGCAGTCGGGGGTACGAGCAGTACTTC CASSRGYEQYF
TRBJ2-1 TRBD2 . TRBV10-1 TGCGCCAGCAGGAGTAGCGGGAGGTTCTACAATGAGCAGTTCTTC CASRSSGRFYNEQFF
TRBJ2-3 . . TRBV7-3 TGTGCCAGCAGCTTAGGGCCACTCCCGCCGTTTACGCAGTATTTT CASSLGPLPPFTQYF
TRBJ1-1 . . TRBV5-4 TGTGCCAGCAGCTTGGCGGAGGAAAGGACTGAAGCTTTCTTT CASSLAEERTEAFF
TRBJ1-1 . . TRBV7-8 TGTGCCAGCAGCTTCGGGAATGAAGCTTTCTTT CASSFGNEAFF
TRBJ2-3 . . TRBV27 TGTGCCAGCAGTTTAGATAGCGGAGAGCCCACAGATACGCAGTATTTT CASSLDSGEPTDTQYF
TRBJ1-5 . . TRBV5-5 TGTGCCAGCAGCTTGGGTCAGGGGAGCAATCAGCCCCAGCATTTT CASSLGQGSNQPQHF
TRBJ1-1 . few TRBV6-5 TGTGCCAGCAGTTACACCGGGTGGGGTTGGACTGAAGCTTTCTTT CASSYTGWGWTEAFF
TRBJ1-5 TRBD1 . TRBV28 TGTGCCAGCAGTTCAGGGGGGACGGGGCCCCAGCATTTT CASSSGGTGPQHF
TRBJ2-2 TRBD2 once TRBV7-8 TGTGCCAGCAGCCTCAGGACTAGCGAGAACACCGGGGAGCTGTTTTTT CASSLRTSENTGELFF
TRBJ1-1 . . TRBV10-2 TGCGCCAGCAGGTTGACAGCGAACACTGAAGCTTTCTTT CASRLTANTEAFF
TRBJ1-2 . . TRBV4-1 TGCGCCAGCAGCCAAGATCCGACCCGCTACACCTTC CASSQDPTRYTF
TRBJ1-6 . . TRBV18 TGTGCCAGCTCACTACAGGGCGGGGCCCTCCACTTT CASSLQGGALHF
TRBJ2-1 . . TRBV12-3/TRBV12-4 TGTGCCAGCACTGGGGGCGATGAGCAGTTCTTC CASTGGDEQFF
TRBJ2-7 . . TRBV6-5 TGTGCCAGCAGTTATGCAGCCGGTGCCTACGAGCAGTACTTC CASSYAAGAYEQYF
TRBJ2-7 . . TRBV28 TGTGCCAGCAGTTTAAGCCCAGCGATGACCTACGAGCAGTACTTC CASSLSPAMTYEQYF
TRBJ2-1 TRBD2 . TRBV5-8 TGTGCCAGCAGCAAGACTAGCGGGGGACCGGGGGATGAGCAGTTCTTC CASSKTSGGPGDEQFF
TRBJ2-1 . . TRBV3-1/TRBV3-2 TGTGCCAGCAGCCTAAACCGACGGATGGGTGAGCAGTTCTTC CASSLNRRMGEQFF
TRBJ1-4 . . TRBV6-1 TGTGCCAGCAGTGAATTGGCGGGGGCTAATGAAAAACTGTTTTTT CASSELAGANEKLFF
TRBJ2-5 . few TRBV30 TGTGCCTGGGAAGGAGGGCAAGAGACCCAGTACTTC CAWEGGQETQYF
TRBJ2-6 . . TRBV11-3 TGTGCCAGCAGCTTAGGCGGCCTCTCTGGGGCCAACGTCCTGACTTTC CASSLGGLSGANVLTF
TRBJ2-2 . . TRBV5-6 TGTGCCAGCAGCTTTGCAGCCAACACCGGGGAGCTGTTTTTT CASSFAANTGELFF
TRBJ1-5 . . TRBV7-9 TGTGCCAGCAGCTTTTGGGCAGGGGTTAATCAGCCCCAGCATTTT CASSFWAGVNQPQHF
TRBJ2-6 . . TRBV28 TGTGCCAGCAGACCTGGGGGGAGCTCTGGGGCCAACGTCCTGACTTTC CASRPGGSSGANVLTF
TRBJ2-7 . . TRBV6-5 TGTGCCAGCAGCTTGACACGTCTATCCTACGAGCAGTACTTC CASSLTRLSYEQYF
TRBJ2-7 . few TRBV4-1 TGCGCCAGCAGCCAACGGGGGGCGAGCTCCTACGAGCAGTACTTC CASSQRGASSYEQYF
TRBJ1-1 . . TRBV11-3 TGTGCCAGCAGCTTGATAGGGGACACTGAAGCTTTCTTT CASSLIGDTEAFF
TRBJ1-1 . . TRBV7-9 TGTGCCAGCAGCCCGACCCCCCGTGAAGCTTTCTTT CASSPTPREAFF
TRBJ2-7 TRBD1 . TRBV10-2 TGCGCCAGCGGGGTGGGACAGGTTTACTACGAGCAGTACTTC CASGVGQVYYEQYF
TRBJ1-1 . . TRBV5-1 TGCGCCAGCAGCCCACAGGGTTTCGAAGCTTTCTTT CASSPQGFEAFF
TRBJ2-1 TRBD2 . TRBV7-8 TGTGCCAGCACCCTGGAGGGCCGGGAGGGAAATGAGCAGTTCTTC CASTLEGREGNEQFF
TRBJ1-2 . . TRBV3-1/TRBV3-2 TGTGCCAGCAGCCAAGAGGTAGGAGGGGTTCGGCATGGCTACACCTTC CASSQEVGGVRHGYTF